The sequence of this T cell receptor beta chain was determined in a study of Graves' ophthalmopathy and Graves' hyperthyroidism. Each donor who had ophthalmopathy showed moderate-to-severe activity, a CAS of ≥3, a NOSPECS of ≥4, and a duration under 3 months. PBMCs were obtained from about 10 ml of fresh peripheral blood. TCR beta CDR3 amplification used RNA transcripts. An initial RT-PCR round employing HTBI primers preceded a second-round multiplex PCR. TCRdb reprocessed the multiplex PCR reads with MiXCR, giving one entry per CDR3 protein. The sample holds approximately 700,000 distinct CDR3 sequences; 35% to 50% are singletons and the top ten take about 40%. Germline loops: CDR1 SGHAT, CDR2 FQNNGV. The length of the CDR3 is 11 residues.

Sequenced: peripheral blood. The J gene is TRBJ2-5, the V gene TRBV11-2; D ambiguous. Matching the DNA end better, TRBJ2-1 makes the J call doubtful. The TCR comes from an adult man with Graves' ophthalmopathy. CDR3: CASRDWGWQFF. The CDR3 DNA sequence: TGTGCCAGCAGGGATTGGGGATGGCAGTTCTTC.